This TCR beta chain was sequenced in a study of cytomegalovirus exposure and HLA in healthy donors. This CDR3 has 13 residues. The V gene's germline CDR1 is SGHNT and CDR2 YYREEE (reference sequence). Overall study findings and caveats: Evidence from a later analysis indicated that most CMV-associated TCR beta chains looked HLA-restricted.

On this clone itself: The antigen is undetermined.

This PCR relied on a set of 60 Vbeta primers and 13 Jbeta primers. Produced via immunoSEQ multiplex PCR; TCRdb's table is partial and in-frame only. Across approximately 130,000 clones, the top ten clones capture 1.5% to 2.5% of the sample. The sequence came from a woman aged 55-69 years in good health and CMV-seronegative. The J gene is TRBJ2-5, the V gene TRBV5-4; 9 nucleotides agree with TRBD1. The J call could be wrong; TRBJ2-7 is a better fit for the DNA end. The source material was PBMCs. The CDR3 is CASTKQGADEQYF. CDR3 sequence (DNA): TGTGCCAGCACCAAACAGGGGGCGGACGAGCAGTACTTC.